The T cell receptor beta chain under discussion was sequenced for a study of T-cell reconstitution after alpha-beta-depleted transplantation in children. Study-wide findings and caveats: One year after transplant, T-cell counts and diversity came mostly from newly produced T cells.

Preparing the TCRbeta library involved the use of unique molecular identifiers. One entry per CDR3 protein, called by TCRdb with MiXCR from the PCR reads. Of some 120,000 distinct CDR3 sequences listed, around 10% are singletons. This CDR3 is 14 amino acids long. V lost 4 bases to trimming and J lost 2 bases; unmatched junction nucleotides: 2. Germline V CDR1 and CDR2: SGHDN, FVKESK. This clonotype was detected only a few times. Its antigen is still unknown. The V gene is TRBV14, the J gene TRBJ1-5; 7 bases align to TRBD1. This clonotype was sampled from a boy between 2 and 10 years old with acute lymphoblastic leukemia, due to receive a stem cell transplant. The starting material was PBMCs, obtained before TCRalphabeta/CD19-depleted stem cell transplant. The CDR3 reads CASSRQGRNQPQHF. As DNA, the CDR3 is TGTGCCAGCAGCCGACAGGGCCGCAATCAGCCCCAGCATTTT.